The rows below give T cell receptor beta chains drawn from one sample of a study of shared clonotypes between healthy human individuals. Method: immunoSEQ multiplex PCR; TCRdb's copy keeps in-frame clones and lacks some. The data hold some 2 million clones, with roughly 96% observed a single time. The sequenced sample consisted of naive CD4+ T cells sorted from blood. These receptors were taken from a man younger than 35 in good health. CDR3s include the opening cysteine and the closing phenylalanine or tryptophan. The D gene is left open where the match is weak. Rows may omit the clone size; those that give it use once, few, many or a size class.

NA	TRBD1	TRBJ2-5	TRBV11-2	TGTGCCAGCAGCAACTACAGGGGGCTACAGCAAGAGACCCAGTACTTC	CASSNYRGLQQETQYF
once	TRBD2	TRBJ2-5	TRBV15	TGTGCCACCAGCAGAGTATTACTAGCGGGGGGCCAAGAGACCCAGTACTTC	CATSRVLLAGGQETQYF
NA	TRBD2	TRBJ2-1	TRBV2	TGTGCCAGCACCATTAGCGGGAGAGTAGGCAATGAGCAGTTCTTC	CASTISGRVGNEQFF
NA	NA	TRBJ1-4	TRBV6-5	TGTGCCAGCAGTTACTCTGAGGGTACTAATGAAAAACTGTTTTTT	CASSYSEGTNEKLFF
NA	NA	TRBJ2-7	TRBV6-5	TGTGCCAGCAGAGACAGGAAGCAGTACTTC	CASRDRKQYF
NA	TRBD1	TRBJ1-5	TRBV7-2	TGTGCCAGCAGCTCTCAAGGGGGCCCCGGGCTGGGTCAGCCCCAGCATTTT	CASSSQGGPGLGQPQHF
NA	NA	TRBJ2-7	TRBV2	TGTGCCAGCAGTTTACAGGGCTACGAGCAGTACTTC	CASSLQGYEQYF
NA	NA	TRBJ2-1	TRBV6-5	TGTGCCAGCAGTTACGGCCAGAACAATGAGCAGTTCTTC	CASSYGQNNEQFF
NA	NA	TRBJ2-7	TRBV5-4	TGTGCCAGCAGCTCAACAGGGAGGGTGGGGTACGAGCAGTACTTC	CASSSTGRVGYEQYF
NA	NA	TRBJ2-2	TRBV5-6	TGTGCCAGCAGCTTAACAGTGAACACCGGGGAGCTGTTTTTT	CASSLTVNTGELFF
NA	NA	TRBJ2-2	TRBV10-3	TGTGCCATCACTAGCGATAACACCGGGGAGCTGTTTTTT	CAITSDNTGELFF
NA	NA	TRBJ2-1	TRBV2	TGTGCCAGCAGTGGGCACAATGAGCAGTTCTTC	CASSGHNEQFF
NA	TRBD1	TRBJ1-4	TRBV25-1	TGTGCCAGCAGTGCCCTCACAGGGGGCGGTGTTGAAAAACTGTTTTTT	CASSALTGGGVEKLFF
once	TRBD1	TRBJ1-3	TRBV30	TGTGCACAGGGGACAGGGGGCTCCGACTCTGGAAACACCATATATTTT	CAQGTGGSDSGNTIYF
NA	TRBD1	TRBJ1-5	TRBV19	TGTGCCAGTAGTAGTCTCCCGGGACAGGGTTTCAATCAGCCCCAGCATTTT	CASSSLPGQGFNQPQHF
NA	NA	TRBJ1-2	TRBV30	TGTGCCTGGAGGAAGGATTATGGCTACACCTTC	CAWRKDYGYTF
NA	TRBD1	TRBJ1-4	TRBV30	TGTGCCTGGAAGGGGACAGGGGGCAATGAAAAACTGTTTTTT	CAWKGTGGNEKLFF
NA	NA	TRBJ2-1	TRBV5-6	TGTGCCAGCAAGAGGATAATTGATCCGGGAAACAATGAGCAGTTCTTC	CASKRIIDPGNNEQFF
NA	TRBD2	TRBJ2-1	TRBV30	TGTGCCTGGAGTGAGGGACTAGCGGGGGCCCGAGGGCAGTTCTTC	CAWSEGLAGARGQFF
NA	TRBD2	TRBJ2-7	TRBV4-1	TGCGCCAGCCGAAACGTGGGTAGCGGGGATAACGAGCAGTACTTC	CASRNVGSGDNEQYF
NA	NA	TRBJ2-2	TRBV27	TGTGCCAGCAGTTTAACGGGCGGGCAGAACACCGGGGAGCTGTTTTTT	CASSLTGGQNTGELFF
NA	NA	TRBJ1-4	TRBV5-1	TGCGCCAGCAGCCCCGGAGTGAAAAATGAAAAACTGTTTTTT	CASSPGVKNEKLFF
once	NA	TRBJ2-7	TRBV27	TGTGCCAGCAGTTTATACGGATCCTACGAGCAGTACTTC	CASSLYGSYEQYF
NA	NA	TRBJ2-2	TRBV30	TGTGCCTGGACTAGACTGATCACCGGGGAGCTGTTTTTT	CAWTRLITGELFF
NA	NA	TRBJ2-3	TRBV18	TGTGCCAGCTCACCACGATCGTTCGGGAGCACAGATACGCAGTATTTT	CASSPRSFGSTDTQYF
NA	NA	TRBJ2-5	TRBV28	TGTGCCAGCAGTTTTAAACCGAGCTGGGGGTCACAAGAGACCCAGTACTTC	CASSFKPSWGSQETQYF
NA	NA	TRBJ1-1	TRBV30	TGTGCCTGGAGCATGCCAAACACTGAAGCTTTCTTT	CAWSMPNTEAFF
NA	NA	TRBJ1-1	TRBV6-1	TGTGCCAGCAGTTTTTTAACAGGGTTAACAGGTGAAGCTTTCTTT	CASSFLTGLTGEAFF
NA	NA	TRBJ2-7	TRBV7-7	TGTGCTAGCAGCTTAGCGTTAAGGGACGAGCAGTACTTC	CASSLALRDEQYF
NA	NA	TRBJ2-7	TRBV25-1	TGTGCCAGCAGTGAATTTCCCTACGAGCAGTACTTC	CASSEFPYEQYF
once	TRBD2	TRBJ2-5	TRBV4-1	TGCGCCAGCAGCCAAGGGGGACTAGTTTACGAGACCCAGTACTTC	CASSQGGLVYETQYF
NA	TRBD2	TRBJ2-7	TRBV15	TGTGCCACCAGCAGCCCGACTAGCGGGAGGTCCCACGAGCAGTACTTC	CATSSPTSGRSHEQYF
NA	NA	TRBJ1-6	TRBV6-5	TGTGCCAGCAGATCACCAGGAGAAAGTTCACCCCTCCACTTT	CASRSPGESSPLHF
NA	TRBD1	TRBJ2-7	TRBV5-1	TGCGCCAGCAGCAGAGCGACAGGGGGTGGCTCCTACGAGCAGTACTTC	CASSRATGGGSYEQYF
NA	NA	TRBJ2-5	TRBV7-2	TGTGCCAGCAGCCCCGGACTCTTCCAAGAGACCCAGTACTTC	CASSPGLFQETQYF
NA	TRBD1	TRBJ1-5	TRBV6-7	TGTGCCAGCAGTTACCGACAGGGGCTTGGCAATCAGCCCCAGCATTTT	CASSYRQGLGNQPQHF
NA	TRBD1	TRBJ1-2	TRBV19	TGTGCCAGTAGTCGTTCTCGGACAGGGGAAGACCCTGATGGCTACACCTTC	CASSRSRTGEDPDGYTF
NA	NA	TRBJ2-6	TRBV28	TGTGCCACTTCCACGCACAAGGTCTTAGCTGGGGCCAACGTCCTGACTTTC	CATSTHKVLAGANVLTF
once	NA	TRBJ2-7	TRBV4-3	TGCGCCAGCAGCCAAGATACAGGGTTCTCCTACGAGCAGTACTTC	CASSQDTGFSYEQYF
NA	NA	TRBJ1-3	TRBV19	TGTGCCAGTAGTCGCGACAGGAGCTCTGGAAACACCATATATTTT	CASSRDRSSGNTIYF
NA	NA	TRBJ2-5	TRBV30	TGTGCCTGGAATGCGTTCGGTGGGACCCAGTACTTC	CAWNAFGGTQYF
NA	TRBD1	TRBJ2-2	TRBV7-3	TGTGCCAGCAGCCGGGGACAGGGTGGAACCGGGGAGCTGTTTTTT	CASSRGQGGTGELFF
NA	NA	TRBJ2-5	TRBV25-1	TGTGCCAGCACCCTAGGAGGGACGGAAGAGACCCAGTACTTC	CASTLGGTEETQYF
NA	NA	TRBJ1-4	TRBV30	TGTGCCTGGAGTGTAGTTCCAGTCGCTAATGAAAAACTGTTTTTT	CAWSVVPVANEKLFF
NA	NA	TRBJ2-3	TRBV2	TGTGCCAGCAGCGATCCCTTGTCAGATACGCAGTATTTT	CASSDPLSDTQYF
NA	NA	TRBJ1-5	TRBV5-4	TGTGCCAGCAGCTTGGCCGGGCAGGGAAATCAGCCCCAGCATTTT	CASSLAGQGNQPQHF
NA	NA	TRBJ2-7	TRBV5-6	TGTGCCAGCAGGGTAGGCAGCACCAACGAGCAGTACTTC	CASRVGSTNEQYF
once	TRBD1	TRBJ2-7	TRBV30	TGTGCCTGGAGCCGGACAGGCTACTACGAGCAGTACTTC	CAWSRTGYYEQYF
few	NA	TRBJ2-5	TRBV6-5	TGTGCCAGCGACGGCCAGAAGCAAGAGACCCAGTACTTC	CASDGQKQETQYF
NA	NA	TRBJ1-1	TRBV28	TGTGCCAGCAGCCGCCGGGGTGGGTTGATCGAAGCTTTCTTT	CASSRRGGLIEAFF
few	NA	TRBJ1-1	TRBV18	TGTGCCAGCTCGGGTGGGGGAGACACTGAAGCTTTCTTT	CASSGGGDTEAFF
NA	NA	TRBJ2-7	TRBV4-1	TGCGCCAGCAGCCAAGCTAATGGGGGCGGCTACGAGCAGTACTTC	CASSQANGGGYEQYF